Detailed here is one T cell receptor (beta chain). This entry belongs to a study of blood T cell repertoires in COVID-19. Trimming removed 5 bases at V and 8 bases at J, with 15 bases between. The length of the CDR3 is 13 residues. Germline CDR1 and CDR2: MNHEY and SVGAGI. Sequenced by immunoSEQ multiplex PCR; TCRdb stores in-frame clones only, minus some. Of about 200,000 clones in the sample, approximately 84% were seen once. V usage is TRBV6-5 and J usage is TRBJ1-2; TRBD1 is a possible D gene (5 bases). Sequencing was performed on peripheral blood. This receptor was identified in an elderly woman with acute or convalescent COVID-19. The CDR3 protein is CASSPGGRNGYTF. The CDR3 bases are TGTGCCAGCAGTCCGGGGGGGAGGAACGGCTACACCTTC.